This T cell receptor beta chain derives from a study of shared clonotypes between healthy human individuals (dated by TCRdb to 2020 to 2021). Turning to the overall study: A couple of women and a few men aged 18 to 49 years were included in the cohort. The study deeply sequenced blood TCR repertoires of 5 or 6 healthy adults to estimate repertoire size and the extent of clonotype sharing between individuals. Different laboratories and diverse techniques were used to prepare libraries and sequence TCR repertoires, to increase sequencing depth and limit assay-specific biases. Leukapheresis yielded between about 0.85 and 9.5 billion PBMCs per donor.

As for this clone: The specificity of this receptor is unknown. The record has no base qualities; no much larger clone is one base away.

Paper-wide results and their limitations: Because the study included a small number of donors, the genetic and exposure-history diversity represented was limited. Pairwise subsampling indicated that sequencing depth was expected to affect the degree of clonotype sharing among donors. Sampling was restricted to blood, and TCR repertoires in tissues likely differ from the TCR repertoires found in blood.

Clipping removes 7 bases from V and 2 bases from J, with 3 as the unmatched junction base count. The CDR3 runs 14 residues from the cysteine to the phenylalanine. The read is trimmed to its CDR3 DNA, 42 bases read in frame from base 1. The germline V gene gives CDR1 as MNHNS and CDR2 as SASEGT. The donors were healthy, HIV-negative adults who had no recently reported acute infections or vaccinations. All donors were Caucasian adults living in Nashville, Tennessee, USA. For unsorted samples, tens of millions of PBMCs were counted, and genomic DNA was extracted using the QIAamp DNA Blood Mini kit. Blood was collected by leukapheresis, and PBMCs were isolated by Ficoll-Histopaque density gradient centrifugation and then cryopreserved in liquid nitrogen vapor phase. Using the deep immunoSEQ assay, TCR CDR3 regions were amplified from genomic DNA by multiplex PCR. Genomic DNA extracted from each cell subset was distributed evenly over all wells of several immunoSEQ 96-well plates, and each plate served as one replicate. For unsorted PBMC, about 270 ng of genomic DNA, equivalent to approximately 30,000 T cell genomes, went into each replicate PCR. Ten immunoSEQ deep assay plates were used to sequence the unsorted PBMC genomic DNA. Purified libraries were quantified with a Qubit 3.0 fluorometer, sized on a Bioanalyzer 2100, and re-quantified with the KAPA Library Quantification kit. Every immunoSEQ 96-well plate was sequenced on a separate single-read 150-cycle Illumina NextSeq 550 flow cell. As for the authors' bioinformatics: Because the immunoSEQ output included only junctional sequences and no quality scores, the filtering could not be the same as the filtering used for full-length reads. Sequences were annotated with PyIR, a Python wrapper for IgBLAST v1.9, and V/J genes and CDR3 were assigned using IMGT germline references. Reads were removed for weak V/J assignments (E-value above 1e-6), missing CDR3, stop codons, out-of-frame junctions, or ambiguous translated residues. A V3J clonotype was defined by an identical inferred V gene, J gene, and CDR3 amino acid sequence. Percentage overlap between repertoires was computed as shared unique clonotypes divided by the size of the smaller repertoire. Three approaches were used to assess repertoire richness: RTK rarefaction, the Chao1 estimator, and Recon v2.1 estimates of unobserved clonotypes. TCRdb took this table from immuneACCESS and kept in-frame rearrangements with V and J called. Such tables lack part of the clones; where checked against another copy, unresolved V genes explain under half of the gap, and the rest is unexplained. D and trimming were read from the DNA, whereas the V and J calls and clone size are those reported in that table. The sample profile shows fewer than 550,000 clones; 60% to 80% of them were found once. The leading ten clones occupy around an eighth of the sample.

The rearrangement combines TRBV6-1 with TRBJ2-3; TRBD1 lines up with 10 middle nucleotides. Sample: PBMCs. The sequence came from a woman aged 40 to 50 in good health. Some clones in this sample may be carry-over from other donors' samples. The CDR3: CASTGTGVTDTQYF. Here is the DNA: TGTGCCAGCACCGGGACAGGGGTCACAGATACGCAGTATTTT.